A selection of T cell receptor beta chains follows, all from one sample in a study of CD8 T cells in Susac syndrome. TCRdb independently ran MiXCR on the immunoSEQ multiplex PCR reads; one entry per CDR3 protein. The sample lists tens of thousands of distinct CDR3 sequences, about 96% seen once, with roughly 0.62% in the top ten. The sample taken for sequencing was CD8+ T cells from PBMCs. Every receptor here comes from a human donor with Susac syndrome. Both conserved end residues are part of each CDR3. A D gene is named only where the DNA matches it firmly. Size values are once, few and many counts, or a class for expanded clones, and some rows have none.

j_call v_call d_call clone_size cdr3_nt cdr3_aa
TRBJ2-2 TRBV6-1 TRBD2 NA TGTGCCAGCAGCTCTCTAGCGGGGGGGTTCGCGAACACCGGGGAGCTGTTTTTT CASSSLAGGFANTGELFF
TRBJ1-5 TRBV28 NA NA TGTGCCAGCAGTTCCGGGCCCCAGCATTTT CASSSGPQHF
TRBJ2-5 TRBV7-9 NA once TGTGCCAGCACTCCACGGCCCGCAGAGACCCAGTACTTC CASTPRPAETQYF
TRBJ1-2 TRBV28 NA NA TGTGCCAGTTTCCCGGACAGTCGCCTGGTGGGCTACACCTTC CASFPDSRLVGYTF
TRBJ2-1 TRBV29-1 NA NA TGCAGCGTTCGGCCTACAGGGGATCGCGGGGAGCCTACCTACAATGAGCAGTTCTTC CSVRPTGDRGEPTYNEQFF
TRBJ1-2 TRBV20-1 NA NA TGCAGTGCTAGAGATTGGGGTGTGGAAGGAGATACCTATGGCTACACCTTC CSARDWGVEGDTYGYTF
TRBJ2-3 TRBV7-2 TRBD1 NA TGTGCCAGCAGACGCTCCGGGACAGGATACACAGATACGCAGTATTTT CASRRSGTGYTDTQYF
TRBJ2-7 TRBV11-2 NA NA TGTGCCAGCAGCCTTCACCGGGACGAGCAGTACTTC CASSLHRDEQYF
TRBJ1-4 TRBV25-1 NA NA TGTGCCAGCAGTGAACCGGGCCGGAGTAATGAAAAACTGTTTTTT CASSEPGRSNEKLFF
TRBJ2-7 TRBV29-1 NA NA TGCAGCGCCACAACGGTGGCCGGCGGATACGAGCAGTACTTC CSATTVAGGYEQYF
TRBJ2-7 TRBV7-9 NA NA TGTGCCAGCAGCTTTAATTTGGACAGCGACGGCTACGAGCAGTACTTC CASSFNLDSDGYEQYF
TRBJ1-4 TRBV4-3 TRBD1 NA TGCGCCAGCAGCCCGGGGACAGGGTTTACTAATGAAAAACTGTTTTTT CASSPGTGFTNEKLFF
TRBJ2-4 TRBV29-1 TRBD1 NA TGCAGCGCCAGGGGAGGGACAGGGAAAGGGGTAGCCAAAAACATTCAGTACTTC CSARGGTGKGVAKNIQYF
TRBJ2-1 TRBV5-1 NA NA TGCGCCAGCAGAAGGTTCAATGAGCAGTTCTTC CASRRFNEQFF
TRBJ1-2 TRBV30 TRBD1 NA TGTGCCTGGAGTTTACCACAGGGGGGCCGAGGCTACACCTTC CAWSLPQGGRGYTF
TRBJ2-3 TRBV7-9 TRBD2 NA TGTGCCAGCAGCTACGGACTAGCGGGGGAGCTCACAGATACGCAGTATTTT CASSYGLAGELTDTQYF
TRBJ1-5 TRBV12-3/TRBV12-4 NA NA TGTGCCAGCACGGGAAGTAACAATCAGCCCCAGCATTTT CASTGSNNQPQHF
TRBJ2-1 TRBV5-4 TRBD2 NA TGTGCCAGCAGCTTGGGCGGGGGCTCCTACAATGAGCAGTTCTTC CASSLGGGSYNEQFF
TRBJ2-3 TRBV20-1 TRBD1 NA TGCAGTGCGGTGGACAGGGGGCAAGAAGATACGCAGTATTTT CSAVDRGQEDTQYF
TRBJ2-3 TRBV20-1 TRBD1 NA TGCAGTGCGAAGAGGGCTCGGACAGGGGGCTCAGATACGCAGTATTTT CSAKRARTGGSDTQYF
TRBJ1-2 TRBV25-1 NA NA TGTGCCAGCAGAGGAGATTATGGCTACACCTTC CASRGDYGYTF
TRBJ1-3 TRBV20-1 NA NA TGCAGTGCTACGGCCACGGTGTCTGGAAACACCATATATTTT CSATATVSGNTIYF
TRBJ1-2 TRBV11-2 NA NA TGTGCCAGCAGCTTAGCCACGAGTTGGAGGGGCGATGGCTACACCTTC CASSLATSWRGDGYTF
TRBJ2-2 TRBV30 TRBD2 NA TGTGCCTGGAAGCGGGGGGGCCTGAACACCGGGGAGCTGTTTTTT CAWKRGGLNTGELFF
TRBJ1-2 TRBV12-3/TRBV12-4 TRBD1 NA TGTGCCACTCGACAGGGGACTAACTATGGCTACACCTTC CATRQGTNYGYTF
TRBJ2-3 TRBV7-9 NA NA TGTGCCAGCAGCTTAGCGTCGACCGTGAGGAGAAAGTATTTT CASSLASTVRRKYF